The 10 T cell receptor beta chains given below trace back to one sample, sequenced in a study of T cell responses to AZD1222 COVID-19 vaccine. Method: immunoSEQ multiplex PCR; TCRdb's copy keeps in-frame clones and lacks some. This sample has under 150,000 clones, with 80% to 90% found just once. The specimen was peripheral blood, collected on day 0 of AZD1222 vaccination. The source of these receptors is an adult in good health.

The chain couples TRBV4-2 to TRBJ1-2; D perhaps matches TRBD1 (5 bases). Germline V lookup: CDR1 LGHNA, CDR2 YNFKEQ. The ends were cut back, 1 base at V and 8 bases at J, with 14 bases in the middle. The CDR3 has 14 amino acids. The CDR3 nucleotides read TGTGCCAGCAGCCAAGTTTCAGGGATCGGGGGCTACACCTTC. Protein sequence: CASSQVSGIGGYTF.

This clone was detected a few times. This chain joins TRBV7-9 and TRBJ1-3, with 9 bases that match TRBD1. The length of the CDR3 is 15 residues. Germline V lookup: CDR1 SEHNR, CDR2 FQNEAQ (reference sequence). The junction had 10 bases not matched to a gene; V was cut back by 8 bases and J by 5 bases. The DNA for the CDR3 is TGTGCCAGCGGACGGGACAGGGTTTCGAGAAACACCATATATTTT. Its protein product is CASGRDRVSRNTIYF.

This chain connects TRBV21-1 to TRBJ2-1. TRBV21-1 is described as a pseudogene. The CDR3 spans 16 residues. CDR3 sequence reads: CASSMTGDQTVYEQFF. In DNA, the CDR3 is TGTGCCAGCAGCATGACCGGGGACCAGACAGTCTATGAGCAGTTCTTC.

The chain couples TRBV29-1 to TRBJ2-2, with D maybe TRBD1 (5 bases). The CDR3 runs to 16 residues. The germline V gene has CDR1 SQVTM and CDR2 ANQGSEA. Trimming took 0 bases from V and 0 from J, leaving 11 bases between them. In nucleotides, the CDR3 is TGCAGCGTTGAAGATCTGGACACCGCGAACACCGGGGAGCTGTTTTTT. It yields the protein CSVEDLDTANTGELFF.

The chain carries TRBV30 and TRBJ2-2; the D gene is possibly TRBD1 (7 bases). The CDR3 totals 15 residues. The V gene lost 3 bases and the J gene lost 4 bases, with 15 bases spanning the gap. CDR1 and CDR2 from the germline V gene are GTSNPN and SVGIG (reference sequence). In nucleotides, the CDR3 is TGTGCCTGGAGGGCGAGGGGGCGGGGCACCGGGGAGCTGTTTTTT. Translating it yields CAWRARGRGTGELFF.

In the case of this clone: Other DNA sequences in the same sample also yield this CDR3. The chain couples TRBV30 to TRBJ1-5; possible D gene TRBD1, 5 bases. Germline V lookup: CDR1 GTSNPN, CDR2 SVGIG (reference sequence). Trimming pared 0 bases from V and 2 bases from J, leaving 5 bases between. The CDR3 contains 13 residues. Here the CDR3 reads CAWSVQGNQPQHF. For the CDR3, the DNA is TGTGCCTGGAGTGTACAGGGCAATCAGCCCCAGCATTTT.

This sequence joins TRBV18 and TRBJ2-7; no definite D call. The V end was cut by 0 bases, the J end by 2 bases, with 5 bases between. There are 13 residues in the CDR3. Germline values: CDR1 KGHSH, CDR2 LQKENI. The CDR3 bases are TGTGCCAGCTCACCACCGGGTCCCTACGAGCAGTACTTC. Translated, it gives CASSPPGPYEQYF.

The rearrangement links TRBV7-2 to TRBJ2-7; weak D call: TRBD1 (5 bases). The V and J ends lost 5 bases and 6 bases respectively, with 23 bases between them. Germline V gives CDR1 SGHTA, CDR2 FQGNSA. This CDR3 region has 16 residues. The CDR3 loop is CASSPESRVVTREQYF. CDR3 sequence (DNA): TGTGCCAGCAGCCCCGAGAGCAGGGTGGTTACCCGCGAGCAGTACTTC. The whole variable domain, filled in from reference TRBV7-2 and TRBJ2-7, reads GAGVSQSPSNKVTEKGKDVELRCDPISGHTALYWYRQSLGQGLEFLIYFQGNSAPDKSGLPSDRFSAERTGGSVSTLTIQRTQQEDSAVYLCASSPESRVVTREQYFGPGTRLTVT.

The chain is built from TRBV28 and TRBJ1-2; 10 positions match TRBD1. The CDR3 extends over 14 amino acids. J lost 5 bases, V lost 4 bases, and 4 bases had no gene match. CDR1 is MDHEN, CDR2 SYDVKM, per germline. The CDR3 nucleotides are TGTGCCAGCAGTTCGGGACAGGGGAGGTATGGCTACACCTTC. It yields the protein CASSSGQGRYGYTF.

This rearrangement joins TRBV5-1 to TRBJ1-2; a weak D match, TRBD1 (6 bases). This CDR3 comprises 14 residues. V lost 4 bases to trimming and J lost 1 base, with 11 bases between them. Germline V lookup: CDR1 SGHRS, CDR2 YFSETQ. As DNA, the CDR3 is TGCGCCAGCAGCCTACAGGGATTTAACTATGGCTACACCTTC. This codes for CASSLQGFNYGYTF. The full variable domain, with the rest looked up from reference TRBV5-1 and TRBJ1-2, is KAGVTQTPRYLIKTRGQQVTLSCSPISGHRSVSWYQQTPGQGLQFLFEYFSETQRNKGNFPGRFSGRQFSNSRSEMNVSTLELGDSALYLCASSLQGFNYGYTFGSGTRLTVV.